The 27 T cell receptor beta chains below were found in one sample sequenced in a study of blood T cell repertoires in COVID-19. Sequencing used immunoSEQ multiplex PCR; TCRdb keeps in-frame clones, though not all of them. Seen here are around 30,000 clones, 70% to 80% observed once, and the top ten hold 40% to 55%. The sequenced material came from peripheral blood. These receptors were taken from a woman aged 65 to 85 with acute or convalescent COVID-19.

DNA for the CDR3: TGCGCCAGCAGCCAAGACGCGGTCGGGGGGGCCCGGGCCTACGAGCAGTACTTC. It codes for CASSQDAVGGARAYEQYF. The chain recombines TRBV4-3 with TRBJ2-7, with 8 nucleotides matching TRBD2. The germline V gene has CDR1 LGHNA and CDR2 YSLEER. CDR3 length equals 18 residues. The V gene end was trimmed by 0 bases and the J gene end by 2 bases; junction bases not matched to a gene: 12.

The chain couples TRBV4-1 to TRBJ2-7, with TRBD2 matching over 9 bases. CDR3 length equals 15 residues. Germline V gives CDR1 MGHRA, CDR2 YSYEKL. V was pared by 1 base and J by 5 bases, with 6 bases of the junction left unmatched. This chain's CDR3 is CASSQGGTSIHEQYF. In DNA form, the CDR3 reads TGCGCCAGCAGCCAAGGGGGGACTAGCATCCACGAGCAGTACTTC.

The sample holds one count of this clone. The chain links TRBV28 to TRBJ1-2; TRBD1 aligns across 9 bases. Germline loops: CDR1 MDHEN, CDR2 SYDVKM. V lost 6 bases to trimming and J lost 4 bases; unmatched junction nucleotides: 3. This CDR3 spans 13 amino acids. The DNA for the CDR3 is TGTGCCAGCAGCGACAGGGGGGGCTATGGCTACACCTTC. Its translation is CASSDRGGYGYTF.

The rearrangement uses TRBV6-4 and TRBJ2-1, with 8 bases identical to TRBD2. The CDR3 consists of 16 residues. Germline V CDR1 and CDR2: MRHNA, SNTAGT. V was pared by 10 bases and J by 4 bases, with 15 bases of the junction left unmatched. The CDR3 spells CATKPRLANTYNEQFF. The CDR3 DNA sequence: TGTGCCACGAAACCCCGACTAGCGAACACTTACAATGAGCAGTTCTTC.

This chain links TRBV6-5 with TRBJ1-5; D uncertain. Germline loops: CDR1 MNHEY, CDR2 SVGAGI. The CDR3 spans 13 residues. The germline V and J ends were trimmed by 8 bases and 6 bases, with 14 bases remaining between them. CDR3 nucleotide sequence: TGTGCCAGCGCCGGGAATGAAGGTCAGCCCCAGCATTTT. As protein: CASAGNEGQPQHF.

Only one count was recorded for this clone. The V call is TRBV29-1, the J call TRBJ2-7; TRBD1 might be the D (6 bases). The CDR3 has 12 amino acids. The V gene lost 4 bases and the J gene lost 3 bases, with 10 bases spanning the gap. Germline V gene data show CDR1 as SQVTM and CDR2 as ANQGSEA. The CDR3 DNA reads as TGCAGCGTTGGGACAGATGTCTACGAGCAGTACTTC. As protein: CSVGTDVYEQYF.

The chain recombines TRBV10-3 with TRBJ2-1; 8 positions agree with TRBD2. The germline V gene has CDR1 ENHRY and CDR2 SYGVKD. The CDR3 loop spans 17 amino acids. V gave up 5 bases and J gave up 3 bases; unmatched junction bases: 12. The CDR3 spells CAISSNSGEGIYNEQFF. In DNA form, the CDR3 reads TGTGCCATCAGTTCCAATAGCGGGGAGGGAATCTACAATGAGCAGTTCTTC.

The chain joins TRBV27 to TRBJ2-7; 8 bases line up with TRBD2. V shed 5 bases and J 3 bases; nucleotides not matched to a gene: 9. Germline values: CDR1 MNHEY, CDR2 SMNVEV (reference sequence). The CDR3 consists of 15 residues. CDR3 residues: CASSHYSGVGYEQYF. CDR3 bases: TGTGCCAGCAGTCATTATAGCGGGGTAGGCTACGAGCAGTACTTC.

This clone was counted a few times. The CDR3 DNA reads as TGTGCCAGCAGTTACCTCGACAGGGGGGAAGAGCAGTACTTC. It yields the protein CASSYLDRGEEQYF. This chain connects TRBV6-2 or TRBV6-3 to TRBJ2-7; 9 bases are a match to TRBD1. V shed 2 bases and J 7 bases; nucleotides not matched to a gene: 6. This CDR3 has 14 residues. Germline CDR1 is MNHEY and CDR2 is SVGEGT.

The rearrangement uses TRBV6-5 and TRBJ2-1; tentative D call: TRBD2 (6 bases). Trimming took off 1 base at V and 7 bases at J, with 17 bases between the two ends. Germline CDR1 and CDR2: MNHEY and SVGAGI. The CDR3 totals 16 residues. The CDR3 nucleotides are TGTGCCAGCAGTTACTTCAGGGACTCGGTTAGTAATGAGCAGTTCTTC. It specifies CASSYFRDSVSNEQFF.

This CDR3 is CASSLGTGVKGYF. The CDR3 DNA follows: TGTGCCAGCAGCCTAGGGACAGGGGTTAAGGGGTATTTT. V gene TRBV28 combines with J gene TRBJ2-3; 10 bases fit TRBD1. The CDR3 is 13 amino acids. The V and J ends lost 6 bases and 14 bases, in that order; junction bases with no gene match: 11. Germline V gene lookup returns CDR1 MDHEN and CDR2 SYDVKM.

The chain links TRBV7-2 to TRBJ2-3; 9 bases are a match to TRBD2. J gave up 8 bases and V 1 base, and 7 bases lay outside the gene matches. This CDR3 comprises 15 residues. CDR1 and CDR2 (germline): SGHTA, FQGNSA. The CDR3 nucleotides read TGTGCCAGCAGCTTAGACCAGCGGGGGGCCTCTACGCAGTATTTT. It is translated as CASSLDQRGASTQYF.

The chain employs TRBV28 and TRBJ2-3; a possible D gene is TRBD1 (5 bases). Germline V gene data show CDR1 as MDHEN and CDR2 as SYDVKM. The CDR3 runs 15 residues. V lost 3 bases, J lost 0 bases, and 10 bases lay in between. CDR3: CASSLQGYSTDTQYF. CDR3 nucleotide sequence: TGTGCCAGCAGTTTGCAGGGTTATAGCACAGATACGCAGTATTTT.

This chain connects TRBV3-1 (or the pseudogene TRBV3-2) to TRBJ1-5, with 7 bases that match TRBD1. The germline V gene encodes CDR1 LGHDT and CDR2 YNNKEL (reference sequence). The V and J ends lost 4 bases and 5 bases, in that order; junction bases with no gene match: 8. The CDR3 is made up of 15 amino acids. The CDR3 sequence: CASSPGTGDHQPQHF. CDR3 bases: TGTGCCAGCAGCCCAGGAACAGGGGACCATCAGCCCCAGCATTTT.

This chain joins TRBV10-3 and TRBJ1-1, with a weak D call TRBD1 (5 bases). This CDR3 is built from 16 residues. V lost 2 bases, J lost 0 bases, and 13 bases lay in between. Per the germline V gene, CDR1 is ENHRY and CDR2 is SYGVKD. The CDR3 protein is CAISERAGTMNTEAFF. The CDR3 DNA reads as TGTGCCATCAGTGAGAGGGCAGGGACTATGAACACTGAAGCTTTCTTT.

The CDR3 nucleotides read TGTGCCAGCAGCCCCCACGGCGGGCAGAACACTGAAGCTTTCTTT. Its translation: CASSPHGGQNTEAFF. The chain links TRBV7-2 to TRBJ1-1; D gene unclear. This CDR3 spans 15 amino acids. Germline CDR1 SGHTA, CDR2 FQGNSA. V lost 5 bases and J lost 1, with 14 bases in between. Looking up the rest from reference TRBV7-2 and TRBJ1-1 gives the full variable domain: GAGVSQSPSNKVTEKGKDVELRCDPISGHTALYWYRQSLGQGLEFLIYFQGNSAPDKSGLPSDRFSAERTGGSVSTLTIQRTQQEDSAVYLCASSPHGGQNTEAFFGQGTRLTVV.

The J gene is TRBJ2-2, the V gene TRBV10-3; 8 bases agree with TRBD2. V trimming: 2 bases; J trimming: 4 bases; junction bases outside the gene matches: 3. The CDR3 has 15 amino acids. The germline V gene encodes CDR1 ENHRY and CDR2 SYGVKD. The CDR3 here is CAISERGTSTGELFF. CDR3 sequence (DNA): TGTGCCATCAGTGAGCGAGGGACTAGCACCGGGGAGCTGTTTTTT.

The chain links TRBV6-6 to TRBJ1-4; the D gene is possibly TRBD1 (5 bases). Germline lookup yields CDR1 MNHNY and CDR2 SVGAGI (reference sequence). This CDR3 region has 13 residues. V was shortened by 7 bases and J by 8 bases, with 14 bases between the two germline ends. Here the CDR3 DNA reads TGTGCCAGCACCACCTCCGACAGAGAAAAACTGTTTTTT. Amino acid sequence: CASTTSDREKLFF.

This rearrangement joins TRBV29-1 to TRBJ2-1; possible D gene TRBD2, 6 bases. Germline V gives CDR1 SQVTM, CDR2 ANQGSEA. This CDR3 is built from 17 residues. V was pared by 2 bases and J by 12 bases, with 29 bases between. The CDR3 reads CSVELRDRPSTRRGQFF. For the CDR3, the DNA is TGCAGCGTTGAATTGCGGGACCGACCCTCAACCCGTCGGGGGCAGTTCTTC.

The chain carries TRBV7-9 and TRBJ2-5; 8 bases match TRBD1. This CDR3 spans 15 amino acids. V lost 5 bases to trimming and J lost 5 bases; unmatched junction nucleotides: 10. Per germline, CDR1 SEHNR and CDR2 FQNEAQ (reference sequence). CDR3 sequence (DNA): TGTGCCAGCAGCCAACCCCCAGGGGGCGCGGAGACCCAGTACTTC. Residues: CASSQPPGGAETQYF.

The chain carries TRBV18 and TRBJ1-1; weak D call: TRBD1 (5 bases). CDR3 length: 15 amino acids. Germline lookup yields CDR1 KGHSH and CDR2 LQKENI. Trimming cost V 2 bases and J 4 bases, with 14 bases left between them. In nucleotides, the CDR3 is TGTGCCAGCTCACCAGGCCCAGGGCGGACCACTGAAGCTTTCTTT. Protein sequence: CASSPGPGRTTEAFF.

The chain joins TRBV5-4 to TRBJ2-7; weak D call: TRBD2 (6 bases). The CDR3 spans 16 residues. Trimming took 3 bases from V and 4 from J, leaving 20 bases between them. The germline CDR1 and CDR2 sequences are SGHNT and YYREEE (reference sequence). The CDR3 DNA reads TGTGCCAGCAGCTCCAGCGGGCGCAGGGCTGCTTACGAGCAGTACTTC. This encodes CASSSSGRRAAYEQYF. The complete variable domain, with remaining parts taken from reference TRBV5-4 and TRBJ2-7, reads ETGVTQSPTHLIKTRGQQVTLRCSSQSGHNTVSWYQQALGQGPQFIFQYYREEENGRGNFPPRFSGLQFPNYSSELNVNALELDDSALYLCASSSSGRRAAYEQYFGPGTRLTVT.

This sequence joins TRBV4-2 and TRBJ2-7; 10 positions agree with TRBD1. There are 14 residues in the CDR3. After removal of 5 bases from V and 7 bases from J, the junction contained 8 bases not matched to a gene. Germline CDR1 and CDR2: LGHNA and YNFKEQ. This CDR3 is CASSSRTGGIEQYF. The CDR3 region has the DNA TGTGCCAGCAGCTCCCGGACAGGGGGTATAGAGCAGTACTTC.

The chain is built from TRBV7-9 and TRBJ2-1; 10 positions agree with TRBD2. The CDR3 loop spans 16 amino acids. Germline V CDR1 and CDR2: SEHNR, FQNEAQ (reference sequence). Losses at the gene ends were 2 bases for V and 6 bases for J; bases not matched to a gene: 7. This CDR3 reads CASSLKGLAGVNEQFF. The CDR3 region has the DNA TGTGCCAGCAGCTTAAAAGGGCTAGCGGGAGTCAATGAGCAGTTCTTC. Full variable domain (outside the CDR3, taken from reference TRBV7-9 and TRBJ2-1): DTGVSQNPRHKITKRGQNVTFRCDPISEHNRLYWYRQTLGQGPEFLTYFQNEAQLEKSRLLSDRFSAERPKGSFSTLEIQRTEQGDSAMYLCASSLKGLAGVNEQFFGPGTRLTVL.

Concerning this clone itself: A junction end diverges from the germline sequence, so it may reflect a read error. The chain is built from TRBV15 and TRBJ2-3; 14 nucleotides align to TRBD2. This CDR3 region has 18 residues. CDR1 is LNHNV and CDR2 is YYDKDF in the germline V gene (reference sequence). CDR3 DNA: TGTACCACCAGCAGGGGGACTAGCGGGGGCTCTAGCACAGATACGCAGTATTTT. This sequence encodes CTTSRGTSGGSSTDTQYF.

The rearrangement joins TRBV28 to TRBJ2-3, with TRBD2 matching over 7 bases. The CDR3 consists of 15 residues. V shed 3 bases and J 4 bases; nucleotides not matched to a gene: 7. CDR1 is MDHEN and CDR2 is SYDVKM in the germline V gene. This CDR3 reads CASSLNGGVPDTQYF. CDR3 nucleotide sequence: TGTGCCAGCAGTTTGAATGGGGGGGTCCCAGATACGCAGTATTTT.

V usage is TRBV2 and J usage is TRBJ2-5; 9 positions agree with TRBD1. Per germline, CDR1 SNHLY and CDR2 FYNNEI. The ends lost 6 bases at V and 7 bases at J; junction bases unmatched: 9. This CDR3 is 14 amino acids long. The CDR3 loop reads CASSSGTGRATQYF. In DNA, the CDR3 is TGTGCCAGCAGCTCCGGGACAGGGAGGGCGACCCAGTACTTC.